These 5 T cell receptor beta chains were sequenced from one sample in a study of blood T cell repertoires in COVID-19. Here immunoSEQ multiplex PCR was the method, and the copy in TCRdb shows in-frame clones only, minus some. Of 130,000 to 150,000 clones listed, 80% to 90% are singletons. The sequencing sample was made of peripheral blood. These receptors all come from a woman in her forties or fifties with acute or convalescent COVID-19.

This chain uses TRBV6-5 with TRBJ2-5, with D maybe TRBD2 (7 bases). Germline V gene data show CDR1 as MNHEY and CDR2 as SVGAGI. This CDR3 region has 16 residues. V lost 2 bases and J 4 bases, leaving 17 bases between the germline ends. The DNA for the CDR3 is TGTGCCAGCAGTTACGGGGGGGCCAATTTGGGAGAGACCCAGTACTTC. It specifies CASSYGGANLGETQYF.

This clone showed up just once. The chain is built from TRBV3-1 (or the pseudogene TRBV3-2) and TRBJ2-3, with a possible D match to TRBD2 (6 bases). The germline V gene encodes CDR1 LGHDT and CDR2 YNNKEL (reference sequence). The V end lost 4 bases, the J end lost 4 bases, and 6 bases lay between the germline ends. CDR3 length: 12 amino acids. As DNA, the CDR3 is TGTGCCAGCAGCCTAGCGGCAGATACGCAGTATTTT. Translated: CASSLAADTQYF.

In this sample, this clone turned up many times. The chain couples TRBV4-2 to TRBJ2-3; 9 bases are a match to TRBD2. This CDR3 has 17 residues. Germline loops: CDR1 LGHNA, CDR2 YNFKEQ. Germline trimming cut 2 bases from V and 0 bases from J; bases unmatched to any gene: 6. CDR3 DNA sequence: TGTGCCAGCAGCCAACAGAAAGCGGGGGGAAGCACAGATACGCAGTATTTT. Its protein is CASSQQKAGGSTDTQYF.

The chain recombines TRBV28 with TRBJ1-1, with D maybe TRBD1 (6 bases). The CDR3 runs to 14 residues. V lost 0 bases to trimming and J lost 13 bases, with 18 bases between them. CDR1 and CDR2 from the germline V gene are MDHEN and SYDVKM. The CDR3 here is CASSLWRGADVNFF. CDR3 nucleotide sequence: TGTGCCAGCAGTTTATGGCGGGGGGCCGACGTAAATTTCTTT.

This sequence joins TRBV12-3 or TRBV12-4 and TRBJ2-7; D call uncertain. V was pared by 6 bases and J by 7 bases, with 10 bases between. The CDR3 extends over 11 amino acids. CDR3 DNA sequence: TGTGCCAGCAGCGTTGGTCGGGAGCAGTACTTC. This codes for CASSVGREQYF.